The rows below give T cell receptor beta chains drawn from one sample of a study of T cells in Graves' hyperthyroidism and ophthalmopathy. Using its own MiXCR run on the multiplex PCR reads, TCRdb lists one record per CDR3 protein. There are under 350,000 distinct CDR3 sequences in the sample; 15% to 20% occur only once, and over 50% lies in the top ten. The material sequenced was blood. The receptors here all came from a woman in her sixties with Graves' ophthalmopathy. Both conserved end residues are part of each CDR3. The D gene is left open where the match is weak. Not all rows give a size; the values are once, few, many and, for expanded clones, a class.

J gene	clone size	V gene	D gene	CDR3 protein	CDR3 DNA
TRBJ1-2	.	TRBV15	TRBD1	CATSRAFKDRVGGYTF	TGTGCCACCAGCAGAGCATTCAAGGACAGGGTTGGCGGCTACACCTTC
TRBJ2-1	many	TRBV7-2	TRBD1	CASSLSQGAYNEQFF	TGTGCCAGCAGCTTAAGCCAGGGGGCTTACAATGAGCAGTTCTTC
TRBJ1-1	many	TRBV18	.	CASSPPGRVNTEAFF	TGTGCCAGCTCACCACCGGGAAGGGTGAACACTGAAGCTTTCTTT
TRBJ2-5	.	TRBV11-2	.	CASSSFERETQYF	TGTGCCAGCAGCTCCTTTGAGCGAGAGACCCAGTACTTC
TRBJ2-2	.	TRBV7-3	.	CASSLAIAGVTGELFF	TGTGCCAGCAGCTTAGCCATTGCAGGGGTCACCGGGGAGCTGTTTTTT
TRBJ2-5	many	TRBV7-9	TRBD2	CASSLELAKETQYF	TGTGCCAGCAGCTTAGAACTAGCGAAAGAGACCCAGTACTTC
TRBJ2-3	few	TRBV18	.	CASSPQYVSTGLADTQYF	TGTGCCAGCTCACCCCAATACGTTTCAACAGGGTTAGCGGATACGCAGTATTTT
TRBJ2-3	many	TRBV7-2	.	CASSLAVAGGTQYF	TGTGCCAGCAGCTTAGCGGTAGCTGGCGGGACGCAGTATTTT
TRBJ2-1	many	TRBV30	TRBD2	CAWTSGIYNEQFF	TGTGCCTGGACTAGCGGGATCTACAATGAGCAGTTCTTC
TRBJ1-1	.	TRBV6-5	.	CASSYRPRIDTEAFF	TGTGCCAGCAGTTACCGTCCCAGAATTGACACTGAAGCTTTCTTT